Listed here is a single TCR beta chain. The antigen is unknown. V lost 1 base to trimming and J lost 5 bases, with 15 bases between them. The germline V gene has CDR1 SGHRS and CDR2 YFSETQ. The CDR3 is made up of 15 amino acids. This specimen belongs to a study of T cell responses to AZD1222 COVID-19 vaccine. Study results and caveats: All repertoire sampling was performed exclusively after the peak T cell response. Baseline serostatus was positive in only a handful of AZD1222 recipients. Clonal diversity was possibly underestimated, and the donors were mostly white British, with more females. Nearly half of unique spike-specific TCRs reportedly avoided B.1.351 and B.1.1.7 mutated regions.

Some clones are missing from TCRdb's copy, which holds only in-frame ones; the method was immunoSEQ multiplex PCR. The top ten hold approximately 5% of the sample, which has about 48,000 clones, over 75% seen once. The chain combines TRBV5-1 with TRBJ2-5; tentatively, D is TRBD1 or TRBD2 (5 bases each). The source is an adult who received the AZD1222 COVID-19 vaccine. Source: peripheral blood, taken 28 days after the second AZD1222 dose. CDR3 DNA: TGCGCCAGCAGCTTGACATGGGGGTTGAGGGAGACCCAGTACTTC. This sequence encodes CASSLTWGLRETQYF.